The next 5 T cell receptor beta chains were all read from a single sample in a study of cytomegalovirus exposure and HLA in healthy donors. Both 60 Vbeta primers and 13 Jbeta primers went into the PCR. The table came from immunoSEQ multiplex PCR; TCRdb's copy has only in-frame clones and leaves some out. The table has 150,000 to 170,000 clones, roughly 80% seen once; the top ten hold around 7.2%. Sample: PBMCs. Every receptor here comes from a man aged 25 to 40 in good health and CMV-seropositive.

The chain links TRBV6-5 to TRBJ2-2, with D uncertain. This CDR3 comprises 15 residues. V was cut by 2 bases and J by 0 bases, with 7 bases left in between. Per germline, CDR1 MNHEY and CDR2 SVGAGI. This chain's CDR3 is CASSYGNPNTGELFF. The CDR3 DNA follows: TGTGCCAGCAGTTACGGCAACCCGAACACCGGGGAGCTGTTTTTT.

The CDR3, as DNA: TGTGCCAGCAGCGCAACCAGCTCCTACAATGAGCAGTTCTTC. This sequence encodes CASSATSSYNEQFF. The chain combines TRBV7-6 with TRBJ2-1; D ambiguous. The CDR3 is 14 residues long. The germline V gene has CDR1 SGHVS and CDR2 FNYEAQ. V lost 5 bases and J 0 bases, leaving 8 bases between the germline ends.

The chain has TRBV5-4 and TRBJ2-5, with 9 nucleotides matching TRBD2. The CDR3 runs 17 residues. V lost 2 bases and J lost 5; bases outside the gene matches: 13. The germline CDR1 and CDR2 sequences are SGHNT and YYREEE (reference sequence). As DNA, the CDR3 is TGTGCCAGCAGCTTAATGACTAGCGGAGCGAGCATGGAGACCCAGTACTTC. Its translation is CASSLMTSGASMETQYF.

The J gene is TRBJ1-1, the V gene TRBV2; D call uncertain. The germline gives CDR1 SNHLY, CDR2 FYNNEI. The CDR3 is 12 residues long. V was pared by 6 bases and J by 3 bases, with 8 bases between. The CDR3 nucleotides are TGTGCCAGCAGCGGGGTTGACACTGAAGCTTTCTTT. Translation gives CASSGVDTEAFF.

The chain is built from TRBV18 and TRBJ1-5; D possibly corresponds to TRBD1 (6 bases). The CDR3 has 15 amino acids. Germline V gene sequence: CDR1 KGHSH, CDR2 LQKENI. The V end lost 3 bases, the J end lost 7 bases, and 16 bases lay between the germline ends. CDR3 sequence reads: CASSPQGNRDQPQHF. The CDR3 DNA reads TGTGCCAGCTCACCGCAAGGAAACAGGGACCAGCCCCAGCATTTT.